What follows is one T cell receptor beta chain and its context. Profiling relied on immunoSEQ multiplex PCR, and the TCRdb table lists in-frame clones only, not all of them. Of approximately 300,000 clones in the sample, about 88% were seen once. The data were obtained in a study of blood T cell repertoires in COVID-19. Study-level background: The United States, Italy and Spain were the sources of the acute and convalescent COVID-19 samples.

From germline, CDR1 is LNHDA and CDR2 SQIVND (reference sequence). The CDR3 has 15 amino acids. V lost 5 bases to trimming and J lost 0 bases, with 11 bases between them. In assigning cohorts, the study relied on participant-reported clinical history. In Cohort 3, a recovered donor had either two negative PCRs, clearance, or symptom resolution. The TCR was taken from a man aged 60-69 years who had recovered from COVID-19. The J gene is TRBJ1-5, the V gene TRBV19; D call uncertain. The sequencing input was PBMCs or T cells enriched from blood (not recorded which). This CDR3 reads CASSFGQYSNQPQHF. The CDR3 DNA follows: TGTGCCAGTAGTTTTGGCCAGTATAGCAATCAGCCCCAGCATTTT.